What follows describes a single TCR beta chain. The table came from immunoSEQ multiplex PCR; TCRdb's copy has only in-frame clones and leaves some out. Among tens of thousands of clones listed, roughly 86% were seen once. The data belong to a study of OX40 agonist ivuxolimab in advanced cancers. The CDR3 loop spans 13 amino acids. The ends were cut back, 0 bases at V and 6 bases at J, with 6 bases in the middle. Looked up from germline, CDR1 is SGHRS and CDR2 is YFSETQ. The sequence derives from an adult with an advanced solid tumor such as melanoma, head and neck, liver or kidney cancer. This material consisted of CD4+ or CD8+ T cells sorted from blood, taken in a trial of the OX40 agonist ivuxolimab. The V call is TRBV5-1, the J call TRBJ1-4; tentative D call: TRBD1 (5 bases). The CDR3 is CASSLGGDEKLFF. CDR3 sequence (DNA): TGCGCCAGCAGCTTGGGAGGGGATGAAAAACTGTTTTTT.